The clone carrying this TCR beta chain showed up just once. The antigen is unknown. The time point was: week 35, safety follow-up. All doses held 300 ug of mutant IDH1 20-mer peptide, with topical imiquimod. Donor diagnoses consisted of new WHO grade 3 or 4 IDH1-mutant, ATRX-lost astrocytomas. TCRdb's table, derived via immunoSEQ multiplex PCR, lists solely in-frame clones and lacks some. Of tens of thousands of clones listed, 70% to 90% were seen once; the top ten hold roughly 2%. The data were taken from a study of a mutant IDH1 vaccine in newly diagnosed glioma. About the study: The start of vaccination came 4-6 weeks after radiotherapy alone, or with temozolomide cycles. Radiotherapy, temozolomide, or both had been given previously, and both were given to most. Of the patients given treatment, about 62% were male and about 38% were female, and a mean age of roughly 40 years was recorded.

Germline V lookup: CDR1 SGHNT, CDR2 YENEEA. V trimming: 1 base; J trimming: 7 bases; junction bases outside the gene matches: 10. The CDR3 spans 16 residues. V and J are TRBV11-3 and TRBJ2-1; TRBD2 matches at 7 bases. The receptor comes from a man aged 30 to 39 with glioma. This sample comprised PBMCs, obtained from a glioma patient whose treatment included an IDH1 peptide vaccine. CDR3 protein: CASSLGEGGLGNEQFF. The CDR3 bases are TGTGCCAGCAGCTTAGGTGAGGGAGGGCTTGGGAATGAGCAGTTCTTC.